Reported below is one T cell receptor (beta chain). This sample is part of a study of T-cell reconstitution after alpha-beta-depleted transplantation in children. The V gene's germline CDR1 is SGHRS and CDR2 YFSETQ. The J segment lost 0 bases and the V segment lost 5 bases, leaving 10 bases of the junction unmatched. This CDR3 is 18 amino acids long. Unique molecular identifiers were incorporated into the prepared TCRbeta library. TCRdb re-called the PCR reads with MiXCR, one entry per CDR3 protein. The data hold approximately 82,000 distinct CDR3 sequences, with less than 20% observed a single time. The sequence came from a male patient under 10 years old who had a stem cell transplant for acute lymphoblastic leukemia, so the T cells may come from the graft donor. The gene calls are TRBV5-1 and TRBJ2-7, with TRBD2 matching 14 bases. The specimen comprised PBMCs, mostly from graft donor cells, sampled 360 days after TCRalphabeta/CD19-depleted stem cell transplant. The CDR3 DNA reads TGCGCCAGCAGTTTCGGGACTAGCGGGAGTTACTACTCCTACGAGCAGTACTTC. This codes for CASSFGTSGSYYSYEQYF.